The source of this T cell receptor beta chain is a study of T cell repertoires in cytomegalovirus infection (dated by TCRdb to the late 2010s). Context from the whole study: Because public TCR beta signatures pointed to carriage of CMV infection together with the matching HLA type, the HLA type of each donor mattered for the analysis. Beyond this particular receptor, the publication reports: In both this cohort and an independent cohort of 352 donors, the cumulative frequency of public TCR beta family members distinguished carriers of CMV infection plus the relevant HLA type. In the ex vivo response, HLA-C-restricted CMV-specific TCR beta clonotypes were dominant, and in two of eight donors the single most frequent clonotype came from this HLA-C-restricted group.

A word on this clonotype: Its antigen is not yet known. The record has no base qualities; no much larger clone is one base away.

The instrument was an Illumina HiSeq 1500. In-frame beta chains were kept once TCRdb had trimmed the public reads at Q25 with fastp and called clones with MiXCR. Each entry merges the rows of one CDR3 protein and shows their most common DNA and genes. This sample holds approximately 290,000 distinct CDR3 sequences; roughly 25% were observed only once. Of the sample, around 14% is held by the ten largest clones. Sequenced sample: PBMCs. The receptor was derived from a human donor in good health (CMV status not recorded). Some clones in this sample may be carry-over from other donors' samples.

The DNA sequence reads TGTGCCAGCAGTTTCTTGGCAGGGGGTAGGGAGCAGTACTTC. Translated, this is CASSFLAGGREQYF. This sequence uses TRBV27 and TRBJ2-7; TRBD1 aligns with 7 central bases. Inclusive of the bounding cysteine and phenylalanine, the CDR3 is 14 residues long. The read is trimmed to its CDR3 DNA, 42 bases read in frame from base 1. CDR1 and CDR2 (MNHEY, SMNVEV) derive from the germline V gene (reference sequence). The germline V end is reduced by 3 bases and the J end by 7 bases; junction bases left unmatched: 9.